These T cell receptor beta chains were read from a single sample in a study of T cells in Graves' hyperthyroidism and ophthalmopathy. One entry per CDR3 protein results from TCRdb running MiXCR on the multiplex PCR reads. Seen here are around 440,000 distinct CDR3 sequences, approximately 14% observed once, and the top ten hold about 14%. What was sequenced was blood. Receptor source: a woman between 18 and 30 years old with Graves' hyperthyroidism. Each CDR3 is given with its conserved first and last residue. The order of the fields is clone size, D gene, J gene, V gene, CDR3 DNA, CDR3 protein. The D gene is left open where the match is weak. The size entry is marked missing in some rows and otherwise reads once, few, many or a size class.

size: .; D: TRBD2; J: TRBJ2-3; V: TRBV20-1; DNA: TGCAGTGCTAGTTGGGGAGCGGGGGGGCCGGGTACGCAGTATTTT; CDR3: CSASWGAGGPGTQYF
size: .; D: .; J: TRBJ2-1; V: TRBV4-1; DNA: TGCGCCAGCAGCCGATCCGGAGAGACCAATGAGCAGTTCTTC; CDR3: CASSRSGETNEQFF
size: many; D: .; J: TRBJ2-5; V: TRBV18; DNA: TGTGCCAGCTCACCCCGACAGAGACAAGAGACCCAGTACTTC; CDR3: CASSPRQRQETQYF
size: .; D: .; J: TRBJ1-4; V: TRBV24-1; DNA: TGTGCCACCAGTGCTTCAGGTACCCGTGATGAAAAACTGTTTTTT; CDR3: CATSASGTRDEKLFF
size: .; D: TRBD1; J: TRBJ1-1; V: TRBV9; DNA: TGTGCCAACGGACAGGGAGAAGGTAAGATTGAAGCTTTCTTT; CDR3: CANGQGEGKIEAFF
size: few; D: TRBD2; J: TRBJ2-1; V: TRBV6-1; DNA: TGTGCCAGCAGTAAAGCGGGAGGCACCTACAATGAGCAGTTCTTC; CDR3: CASSKAGGTYNEQFF
size: few; D: .; J: TRBJ2-2; V: TRBV20-1; DNA: TGCAGTGCTAATAAACAGGGTACCGGGGAGCTGTTTTTT; CDR3: CSANKQGTGELFF
size: .; D: TRBD2; J: TRBJ2-2; V: TRBV9; DNA: TGTGCCAGCAGCGTAGCTTTGAGTGGAGCGGGAGATTACGGGGAGCTGTTTTTT; CDR3: CASSVALSGAGDYGELFF
size: .; D: .; J: TRBJ2-1; V: TRBV12-3/TRBV12-4; DNA: TGTGCCAGCAGTTTCGGCAAAAACAATGAGCAGTTCTTC; CDR3: CASSFGKNNEQFF
size: few; D: .; J: TRBJ1-5; V: TRBV5-6; DNA: TGTGCCAGCAGCTTGTGGGGCGGTGAGCCCCAGCATTTT; CDR3: CASSLWGGEPQHF
size: many; D: .; J: TRBJ2-5; V: TRBV28; DNA: TGTGCCAGCAGTACCTCATATGAAGAGACCCAGTACTTC; CDR3: CASSTSYEETQYF
size: few; D: TRBD1; J: TRBJ2-2; V: TRBV4-1; DNA: TGCGCCAGCAGCCGCCCACAGGGGAGAGGGGAGCTGTTTTTT; CDR3: CASSRPQGRGELFF
size: .; D: .; J: TRBJ2-7; V: TRBV28; DNA: TGTGCCAGCAGGGCTTTTTCCTCCGAGCAGTACTTC; CDR3: CASRAFSSEQYF
size: many; D: .; J: TRBJ1-2; V: TRBV27; DNA: TGTGCCAGCAGTTCGGTGGACAAAGGCAACTATGGCTACACCTTC; CDR3: CASSSVDKGNYGYTF
size: many; D: .; J: TRBJ2-7; V: TRBV29-1; DNA: TGCAGCGTTAGAATCAGGGAATTAGTTCCGGGGGAGCAGTACTTC; CDR3: CSVRIRELVPGEQYF
size: few; D: .; J: TRBJ2-7; V: TRBV11-2; DNA: TGTGCCAGCAGCTTATCTAGCGCGATGTACGAGCAGTACTTC; CDR3: CASSLSSAMYEQYF
size: few; D: .; J: TRBJ1-5; V: TRBV6-1; DNA: TGTGCCAGCGTCGCGGGAAGCAATCAGCCCCAGCATTTT; CDR3: CASVAGSNQPQHF
size: .; D: TRBD2; J: TRBJ2-2; V: TRBV5-1; DNA: TGCGCCAGCAGCTCCCTAGCGGGAGATAATACCGGGGAGCTGTTTTTT; CDR3: CASSSLAGDNTGELFF